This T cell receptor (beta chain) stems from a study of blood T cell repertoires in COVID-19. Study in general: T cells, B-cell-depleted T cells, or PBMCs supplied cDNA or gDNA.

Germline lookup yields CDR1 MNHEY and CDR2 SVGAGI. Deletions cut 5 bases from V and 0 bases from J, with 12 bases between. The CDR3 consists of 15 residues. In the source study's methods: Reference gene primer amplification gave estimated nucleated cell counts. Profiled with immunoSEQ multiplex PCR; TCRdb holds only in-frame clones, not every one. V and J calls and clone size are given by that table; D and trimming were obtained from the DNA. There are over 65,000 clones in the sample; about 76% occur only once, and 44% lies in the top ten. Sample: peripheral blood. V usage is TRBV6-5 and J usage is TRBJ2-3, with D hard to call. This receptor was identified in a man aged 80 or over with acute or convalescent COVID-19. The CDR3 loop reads CASSPRLYSTDTQYF. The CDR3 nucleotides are TGTGCCAGCAGTCCCAGACTGTATAGCACAGATACGCAGTATTTT.